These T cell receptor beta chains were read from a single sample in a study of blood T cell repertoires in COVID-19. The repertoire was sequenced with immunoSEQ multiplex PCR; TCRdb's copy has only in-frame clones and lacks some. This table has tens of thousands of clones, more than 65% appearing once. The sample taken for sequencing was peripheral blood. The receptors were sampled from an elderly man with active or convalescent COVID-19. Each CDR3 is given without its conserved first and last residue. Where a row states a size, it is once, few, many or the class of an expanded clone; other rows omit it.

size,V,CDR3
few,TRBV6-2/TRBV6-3,ASSSAAREYEQY
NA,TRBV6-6,ASSYSEIREGYEQY
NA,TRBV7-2,ASSTQGIHTEAF
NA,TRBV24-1,ATQRRSTDTQY
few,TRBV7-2,ASSSQAGGTYEQY
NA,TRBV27,ASSQLSGQSLYGYT
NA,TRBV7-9,ASSPDGGGANVLT
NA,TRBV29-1,SVDRGFSYGYT
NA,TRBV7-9,ASSPGTGGENYNSPLH
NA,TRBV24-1,ATSNGYEQY
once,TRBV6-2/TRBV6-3,ASSRTHRSNYGYT
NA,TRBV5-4,ASSLQGVNSPLH
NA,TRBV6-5,ASSPTGQNNSPLH
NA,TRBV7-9,ASSSGGEQY
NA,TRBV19,ASSDRLNTEAF
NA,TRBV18,ASSPLKRGFSGNTIY
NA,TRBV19,ASTGQGGREQY
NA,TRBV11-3,ASSFSFGQDVSGYT
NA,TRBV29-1,SVVEVGRGTQY
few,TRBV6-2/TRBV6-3,ASSYSADRGLAWDTQY
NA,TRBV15,ATSLLEQRTNQPQH
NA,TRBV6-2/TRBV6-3,ASSYGWGSIAYEQY
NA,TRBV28,ASSEQGNGAYGYT
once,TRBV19,ASSTATGGRNEQY